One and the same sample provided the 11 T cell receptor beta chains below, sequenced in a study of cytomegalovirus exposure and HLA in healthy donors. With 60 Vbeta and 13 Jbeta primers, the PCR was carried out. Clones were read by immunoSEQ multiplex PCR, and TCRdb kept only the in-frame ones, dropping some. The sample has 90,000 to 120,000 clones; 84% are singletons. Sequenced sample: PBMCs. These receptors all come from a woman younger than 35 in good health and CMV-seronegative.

In DNA form, the CDR3 reads TGTGCCAGCAGCTCCGGGACTAAGCCCGGGGAGCTGTTTTTT. Amino acids: CASSSGTKPGELFF. This chain joins TRBV11-3 and TRBJ2-2; 7 nucleotides match TRBD2. The V gene end was trimmed by 4 bases and the J gene end by 6 bases; junction bases not matched to a gene: 5. Germline V gene data show CDR1 as SGHNT and CDR2 as YENEEA. The CDR3 totals 14 residues.

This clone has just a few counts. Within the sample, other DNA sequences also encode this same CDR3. The CDR3 coding sequence is TGTGCCAGCAGCTTAGGGGGACAGGGGGCCACCGGGGAGCTGTTTTTT. Translating it yields CASSLGGQGATGELFF. The chain links TRBV7-2 to TRBJ2-2; TRBD1 aligns across 12 bases. The germline V gene encodes CDR1 SGHTA and CDR2 FQGNSA. CDR3 length: 16 residues. After removal of 1 base from V and 4 bases from J, the junction contained 1 base not matched to a gene.

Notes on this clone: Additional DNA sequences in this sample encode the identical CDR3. Here the CDR3 reads CASSLGTSTDTQYF. DNA for the CDR3: TGCGCCAGCAGCTTGGGGACTAGCACAGATACGCAGTATTTT. The chain combines TRBV5-1 with TRBJ2-3; tentative D call: TRBD2 (5 bases). In germline, CDR1 is SGHRS, CDR2 YFSETQ. CDR3 length: 14 residues. The ends were cut back, 0 bases at V and 0 bases at J, with 5 bases in the middle.

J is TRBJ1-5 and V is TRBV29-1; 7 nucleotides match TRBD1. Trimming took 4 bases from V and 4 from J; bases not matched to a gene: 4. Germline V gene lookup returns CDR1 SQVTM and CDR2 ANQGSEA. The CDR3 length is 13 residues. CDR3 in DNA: TGCAGCGTTGTGACAGGGATGAATCAGCCCCAGCATTTT. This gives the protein CSVVTGMNQPQHF.

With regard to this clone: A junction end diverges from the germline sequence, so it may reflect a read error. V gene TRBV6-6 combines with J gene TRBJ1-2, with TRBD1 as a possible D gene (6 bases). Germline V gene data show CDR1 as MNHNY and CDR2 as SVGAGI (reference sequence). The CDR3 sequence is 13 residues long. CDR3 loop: CASSYGQFYGHTF. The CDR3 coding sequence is TGTGCCAGCAGTTACGGACAGTTCTATGGCCACACCTTC.

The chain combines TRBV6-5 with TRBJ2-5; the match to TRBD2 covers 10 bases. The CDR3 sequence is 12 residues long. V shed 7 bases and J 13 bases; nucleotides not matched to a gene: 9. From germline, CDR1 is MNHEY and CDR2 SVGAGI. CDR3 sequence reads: CASTETSGVVYF. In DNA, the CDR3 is TGTGCCAGCACCGAAACTAGCGGGGTAGTGTACTTC.

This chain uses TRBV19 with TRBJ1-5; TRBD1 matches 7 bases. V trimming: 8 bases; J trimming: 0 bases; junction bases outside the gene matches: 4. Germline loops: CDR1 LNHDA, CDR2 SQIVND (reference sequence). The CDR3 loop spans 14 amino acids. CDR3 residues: CASDRDHSNQPQHF. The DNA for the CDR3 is TGTGCCAGTGACAGGGACCATAGCAATCAGCCCCAGCATTTT.

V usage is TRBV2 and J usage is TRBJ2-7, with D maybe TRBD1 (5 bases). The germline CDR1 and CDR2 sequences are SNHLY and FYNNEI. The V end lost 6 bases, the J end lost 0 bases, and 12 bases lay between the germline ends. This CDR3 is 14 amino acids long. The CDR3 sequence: CASSETVNSYEQYF. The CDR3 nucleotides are TGTGCCAGCAGCGAGACAGTAAACTCCTACGAGCAGTACTTC.

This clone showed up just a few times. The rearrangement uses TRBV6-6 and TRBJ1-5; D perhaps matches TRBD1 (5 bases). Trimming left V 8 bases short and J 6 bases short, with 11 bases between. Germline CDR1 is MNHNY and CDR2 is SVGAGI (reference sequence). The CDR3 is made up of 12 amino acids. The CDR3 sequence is CASRPGGQPQHF. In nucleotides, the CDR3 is TGTGCCAGCCGACCGGGGGGTCAGCCCCAGCATTTT.

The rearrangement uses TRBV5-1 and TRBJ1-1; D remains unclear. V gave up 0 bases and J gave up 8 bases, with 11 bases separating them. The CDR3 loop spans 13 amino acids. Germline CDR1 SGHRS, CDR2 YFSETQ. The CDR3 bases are TGCGCCAGCAGCTTGGGAGATTCAATCGAAGCTTTCTTT. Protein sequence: CASSLGDSIEAFF. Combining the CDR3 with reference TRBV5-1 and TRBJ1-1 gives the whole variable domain KAGVTQTPRYLIKTRGQQVTLSCSPISGHRSVSWYQQTPGQGLQFLFEYFSETQRNKGNFPGRFSGRQFSNSRSEMNVSTLELGDSALYLCASSLGDSIEAFFGQGTRLTVV.

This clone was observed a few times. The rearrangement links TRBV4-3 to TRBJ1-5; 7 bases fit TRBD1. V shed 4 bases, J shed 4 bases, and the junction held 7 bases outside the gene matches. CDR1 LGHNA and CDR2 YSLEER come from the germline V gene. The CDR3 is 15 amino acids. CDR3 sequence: CASSLDREGNQPQHF. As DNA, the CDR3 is TGCGCCAGCAGCCTAGACAGGGAAGGGAATCAGCCCCAGCATTTT.